Below, 29 T cell receptor beta chains from the same sample are listed, as sequenced in a study of response to subunit inactivated influenza vaccine (dated by TCRdb to the late 2010s). Receptor amplification or capture employed RT-PCR. Sequencing instrument: Illumina HiSeq 2500. TCRdb's own reprocessing of the public reads used fastp at Q25 and MiXCR and kept productive beta chains. A single entry per CDR3 protein holds the most common genes and DNA from its merged rows. The sample table records around 760,000 distinct CDR3 sequences; approximately 13% of these occur just once. The ten largest clones take up 6% to 7% of the sample. This specimen was PBMCs from blood, taken 14 to 15 days before vaccination. These receptor sequences come from a man aged 45-65 years who received an inactivated influenza vaccine. Donor details come from another sample of the same person, matched by shared clones.

This clonotype was seen ten or more times. CDR3 sequence (DNA): TGCGCCAGCAGCTTGCTGGACTCAAGCTCTGGAAACACCATATATTTT. It codes for CASSLLDSSSGNTIYF. This chain connects TRBV5-1 to TRBJ1-3; D gene uncertain. This CDR3 is 16 amino acids long. V lost 1 base to trimming and J lost 0 bases, with 11 bases between them. Germline V CDR1 and CDR2: SGHRS, YFSETQ.

The chain has TRBV4-3 and TRBJ2-2; 8 bases are shared with TRBD1. Germline CDR1 is LGHNA and CDR2 is YSLEER. The CDR3 is 19 residues long. Trimming cost V 1 base and J 6 bases; bases outside gene matches: 16. The chain's CDR3 is CASSQGPQGQGGLAGELFF. CDR3 in DNA: TGCGCCAGCAGCCAAGGACCCCAAGGACAGGGCGGTTTGGCCGGGGAGCTGTTTTTT.

This clonotype was found many times. This chain connects TRBV20-1 to TRBJ2-1; D might be TRBD2 (6 bases). The CDR3 runs to 14 residues. CDR1 and CDR2 from the germline V gene are DFQATT and SNEGSKA (reference sequence). Trimming left V 1 base short and J 4 bases short, with 11 bases between. The CDR3 region is CSARGSGAYNEQFF. The CDR3 nucleotides read TGCAGTGCTAGAGGATCGGGAGCTTACAATGAGCAGTTCTTC.

The chain combines TRBV7-2 with TRBJ2-2; 14 bases are shared with TRBD2. The CDR3 is 17 amino acids. CDR1 is SGHTA, CDR2 FQGNSA, per germline. The ends lost 1 base at V and 3 bases at J; junction bases unmatched: 1. The CDR3 region is CASSLGLAGGDTGELFF. The CDR3 DNA follows: TGTGCCAGCAGCTTAGGACTAGCGGGGGGGGACACCGGGGAGCTGTTTTTT.

This clonotype was seen a few times. The V gene is TRBV20-1, the J gene TRBJ2-7, with TRBD2 matching 8 bases. The trim removed 6 bases at V and 4 bases at J, leaving 14 bases unmatched. Germline lookup yields CDR1 DFQATT and CDR2 SNEGSKA (reference sequence). CDR3 length equals 15 residues. Written as DNA, the CDR3 is TGCAGTGCCCAGTCTGTCGGGAGGGCATTATACGAGCAGTACTTC. Translation: CSAQSVGRALYEQYF.

This rearrangement joins TRBV20-1 to TRBJ2-7; 10 bases align to TRBD2. This CDR3 is 16 amino acids long. Per germline, CDR1 DFQATT and CDR2 SNEGSKA (reference sequence). Germline trimming cut 2 bases from V and 6 bases from J; bases unmatched to any gene: 13. CDR3 residues: CSARSDLAGGYSEQYF. The CDR3 DNA sequence: TGCAGTGCTAGATCAGATTTAGCGGGAGGATATTCCGAGCAGTACTTC.

There are a few counts of this clonotype. The V gene is TRBV30, the J gene TRBJ2-1, with D possibly matching TRBD2 (6 bases). Germline CDR1 reads GTSNPN; CDR2 reads SVGIG (reference sequence). The V end lost 2 bases, the J end lost 3 bases, and 17 bases lay between the germline ends. CDR3 length: 16 amino acids. Here the CDR3 reads CAWSYRDSHLYNEQFF. The CDR3 nucleotides read TGTGCCTGGAGTTATAGGGACTCTCACCTCTACAATGAGCAGTTCTTC.

This chain uses TRBV6-4 with TRBJ1-5; a weak D match, TRBD1 (5 bases). Germline-derived CDR1 and CDR2 are MRHNA and SNTAGT. Trimming left V 0 bases short and J 0 bases short, with 18 bases between. CDR3 length: 19 residues. CDR3 DNA sequence: TGTGCCAGCAGTGACTCGATGGAAGACGGGGCCCCTAGCAATCAGCCCCAGCATTTT. It yields the protein CASSDSMEDGAPSNQPQHF.

The rearrangement links TRBV4-3 to TRBJ2-1, with 10 bases fitting TRBD2. Germline V lookup: CDR1 LGHNA, CDR2 YSLEER. The CDR3 runs 18 residues. J gave up 0 bases and V 0 bases, and 5 bases lay outside the gene matches. The CDR3 loop reads CASSQDLASGSSYNEQFF. CDR3 DNA: TGCGCCAGCAGCCAAGATTTGGCTAGCGGGAGCTCCTACAATGAGCAGTTCTTC.

This clonotype was observed many times. CDR3 in amino acids: CSARAAPRETQYF. The DNA for the CDR3 is TGCAGTGCTAGAGCCGCCCCCAGGGAGACCCAGTACTTC. V is TRBV20-1 and J is TRBJ2-5; D is uncertain. The CDR3 totals 13 residues. Trimming removed 1 base at V and 5 bases at J, with 11 bases between. Germline V gene lookup returns CDR1 DFQATT and CDR2 SNEGSKA (reference sequence).

This rearrangement joins TRBV7-9 to TRBJ2-3; 8 nucleotides align to TRBD2. Germline lookup yields CDR1 SEHNR and CDR2 FQNEAQ (reference sequence). This CDR3 is built from 16 residues. V shed 2 bases, J shed 2 bases, and the junction held 6 bases outside the gene matches. In DNA form, the CDR3 reads TGTGCCAGCAGCTTATATAGCGGGGCCCTCACAGATACGCAGTATTTT. As protein: CASSLYSGALTDTQYF. The full variable domain, its missing parts supplied by reference TRBV7-9 and TRBJ2-3, is DTGVSQNPRHKITKRGQNVTFRCDPISEHNRLYWYRQTLGQGPEFLTYFQNEAQLEKSRLLSDRFSAERPKGSFSTLEIQRTEQGDSAMYLCASSLYSGALTDTQYFGPGTRLTVL.

This clonotype was counted between two and nine times. This sequence joins TRBV12-3 or TRBV12-4 and TRBJ2-1; D gene uncertain. This CDR3 region has 12 residues. Trimming left V 3 bases short and J 8 bases short, with 8 bases between. The CDR3: CASSFSGDEQFF. CDR3 bases: TGTGCCAGCAGTTTCTCGGGCGATGAGCAGTTCTTC.

The chain carries TRBV5-1 and TRBJ2-1; D gene uncertain. CDR3 length: 14 residues. Germline loops: CDR1 SGHRS, CDR2 YFSETQ. Trimming cost V 4 bases and J 7 bases, with 15 bases left between them. The CDR3: CASSRGGVKNEQFF. The CDR3 DNA sequence: TGCGCCAGCAGCCGCGGTGGGGTTAAGAATGAGCAGTTCTTC.

The sample holds a few counts of this clonotype. This rearrangement joins TRBV27 to TRBJ2-1, with 7 positions matching TRBD2. The V gene end was trimmed by 2 bases and the J gene end by 13 bases; junction bases not matched to a gene: 14. From germline, CDR1 is MNHEY and CDR2 SMNVEV (reference sequence). The CDR3 is 15 residues long. The CDR3 protein is CASSLGAGDVWGQFF. The CDR3 nucleotides read TGTGCCAGCAGTTTAGGGGCGGGAGATGTGTGGGGACAGTTCTTC.

This clonotype was seen more than once but under ten times. The chain couples TRBV6-1 to TRBJ2-7; D is perhaps TRBD1 (5 bases). This CDR3 is built from 14 residues. Deletions cut 2 bases from V and 0 bases from J, with 8 bases between. Germline V lookup: CDR1 MNHNS, CDR2 SASEGT. CDR3 coding DNA: TGTGCCAGCAGTGAATTAGGGGACTCCTACGAGCAGTACTTC. Translating it yields CASSELGDSYEQYF.

There are many counts of this clonotype. The DNA for the CDR3 is TGTGCCACCAGTGTCAGCGCCGGAGGGACACAATACAATGAGCAGTTCTTC. As protein: CATSVSAGGTQYNEQFF. The chain carries TRBV24-1 and TRBJ2-1; TRBD1 or TRBD2 may be the D gene (6 bases each). This CDR3 is built from 17 residues. The germline V and J ends were trimmed by 5 bases and 4 bases, with 20 bases remaining between them. The germline V gene encodes CDR1 KGHDR and CDR2 SFDVKD.

This clonotype has a handful of counts. The genes are TRBV9 and TRBJ2-3, with 8 nucleotides matching TRBD2. This CDR3 is 17 amino acids long. J was trimmed by 4 bases and V by 4 bases; bases with no gene match: 14. The germline gives CDR1 SGDLS, CDR2 YYNGEE. The CDR3 spells CASSPSGGASAADTQYF. DNA for the CDR3: TGTGCCAGCAGCCCCTCCGGGGGGGCCAGTGCGGCAGATACGCAGTATTTT.

In its sample, this clonotype was seen a few times. V and J are TRBV20-1 and TRBJ1-5; no clear D. V lost 3 bases, J lost 0 bases, and 12 bases lay in between. Germline V gene sequence: CDR1 DFQATT, CDR2 SNEGSKA (reference sequence). The CDR3 runs to 15 residues. CDR3: CSASDPVYSNQPQHF. In nucleotides, the CDR3 is TGCAGTGCTAGTGATCCAGTCTATAGCAATCAGCCCCAGCATTTT.

There are many counts of this clonotype. The rearrangement uses TRBV6-5 and TRBJ1-3; 7 nucleotides agree with TRBD1. Trimming cost V 4 bases and J 1 base; bases outside gene matches: 10. Germline assignment: CDR1 MNHEY and CDR2 SVGAGI. This CDR3 has 17 residues. CDR3 loop: CASSLGQVQGSGNTIYF. The CDR3 nucleotides read TGTGCCAGCAGTTTAGGACAGGTCCAAGGGTCTGGAAACACCATATATTTT.

A word on this clonotype: Given a much more abundant clone one base away, this may be a read error. The rearrangement links TRBV7-2 to TRBJ2-1; D is unclear. The CDR3 runs 15 residues. CDR1 SGHTA and CDR2 FQGNSA come from the germline V gene. DNA of the CDR3: TGTGCCAGCAGCTTAGATCGTAGTTCCTACAATGTGCAGTTCTTC. Translation gives CASSLDRSSYNVQFF.

The CDR3 region is CASSLEGYQPQHF. The CDR3 DNA reads TGCGCCAGCAGCTTGGAGGGCTATCAGCCCCAGCATTTT. The chain recombines TRBV5-1 with TRBJ1-5, with D hard to call. CDR1 SGHRS and CDR2 YFSETQ come from the germline V gene. The CDR3 contains 13 residues. V gave up 0 bases and J gave up 5 bases, with 6 bases separating them.

This chain joins TRBV7-9 and TRBJ2-3, with TRBD2 matching 10 bases. Germline-derived CDR1 and CDR2 are SEHNR and FQNEAQ (reference sequence). The CDR3 length is 16 residues. Trimming took 4 bases from V and 3 from J; bases not matched to a gene: 7. In DNA form, the CDR3 reads TGTGCCAGCAGCTCGAGCGGGAGGGCCTCAACAGATACGCAGTATTTT. It is translated as CASSSSGRASTDTQYF.

A few counts support this clonotype. The chain links TRBV6-2 or TRBV6-3 to TRBJ2-1; TRBD2 matches 12 bases. This CDR3 contains 17 residues. With 6 bases clipped from V and 6 bases from J, the junction kept 12 bases outside the gene matches. Germline CDR1 and CDR2: MNHEY and SVGEGT. The CDR3 is CASRGSPLAGGPNEQFF. CDR3 bases: TGTGCCAGCAGAGGGTCCCCGCTAGCGGGAGGGCCCAATGAGCAGTTCTTC.

This clonotype has at least ten counts. Written as DNA, the CDR3 is TGTGCCTGGATACCATGGGGACCAATGAACACTGAAGCTTTCTTT. As protein: CAWIPWGPMNTEAFF. This chain joins TRBV30 and TRBJ1-1; D possibly corresponds to TRBD1 (5 bases). CDR1 is GTSNPN and CDR2 is SVGIG in the germline V gene (reference sequence). V dropped 4 bases and J dropped 0 bases, with 15 bases sitting between them. This CDR3 has 15 amino acids.

V usage is TRBV20-1 and J usage is TRBJ2-1; 7 bases are a match to TRBD2. Trimming at V came to 6 bases and at J to 3 bases, leaving 11 bases not matched to a gene. This CDR3 region has 15 residues. The germline CDR1 and CDR2 sequences are DFQATT and SNEGSKA (reference sequence). CDR3: CSAEPLAQSYNEQFF. CDR3 in DNA: TGCAGTGCCGAACCACTAGCGCAAAGCTACAATGAGCAGTTCTTC.

The V call is TRBV7-9, the J call TRBJ2-7; 8 bases align to TRBD2. This CDR3 region has 16 residues. Trimming at V came to 5 bases and at J to 4 bases, leaving 13 bases not matched to a gene. Germline assignment: CDR1 SEHNR and CDR2 FQNEAQ (reference sequence). CDR3 sequence: CASSGGGLAGVYEQYF. The CDR3 DNA sequence: TGTGCCAGCAGCGGGGGAGGGCTAGCGGGTGTATACGAGCAGTACTTC.

The table lists this clonotype with a few counts. The chain recombines TRBV12-3 or TRBV12-4 with TRBJ1-2; a possible D gene is TRBD1 (6 bases). The CDR3 length is 14 residues. V gave up 5 bases and J gave up 4 bases, with 14 bases separating them. This CDR3 is CASSTLTGIYGYTF. In nucleotides, the CDR3 is TGTGCCAGCAGTACTTTGACAGGAATCTATGGCTACACCTTC.

This clonotype was observed at least ten times. The chain carries TRBV7-2 and TRBJ1-2; no firm D call. V was clipped by 8 bases and J by 5 bases, with 9 bases between them. CDR1 and CDR2 from the germline V gene are SGHTA and FQGNSA. The CDR3 length is 11 residues. CDR3 in amino acids: CASWTLYGYTF. The DNA of the CDR3 is TGTGCCAGCTGGACGTTGTATGGCTACACCTTC.

The chain uses TRBV20-1 and TRBJ2-7; perhaps TRBD1 as D (5 bases). V was clipped by 6 bases and J by 0 bases, with 12 bases between them. The CDR3 sequence is 13 residues long. Germline CDR1 is DFQATT and CDR2 is SNEGSKA (reference sequence). The CDR3, as DNA: TGCAGTGCCCAAGACAGAGTCTCCTACGAGCAGTACTTC. Amino acid sequence: CSAQDRVSYEQYF.